Below are 27 T cell receptor beta chains sequenced from a single sample in a study of T cells in Graves' hyperthyroidism and ophthalmopathy. It was RNA transcripts that yielded the amplified TCR beta CDR3 regions. When the TCR CDR3 underwent first-round RT-PCR, the HTBI primer set was used. TCRdb fed the multiplex PCR reads into MiXCR, producing one record per CDR3 protein. Of a few hundred thousand distinct CDR3 sequences detected, about 16% appear once; the ten largest clones hold 2.5% to 4%. Material for sequencing was blood. The receptors shown here come from a woman aged 40 to 55 with Graves' ophthalmopathy.

This clonotype was observed many times. V is TRBV2 and J is TRBJ1-6, with D unclear. Trimming removed 5 bases at V and 0 bases at J, with 8 bases between. The CDR3 consists of 15 residues. The V gene's germline CDR1 is SNHLY and CDR2 FYNNEI. CDR3: CASSSSSSYNSPLHF. CDR3 in DNA: TGTGCCAGCAGTTCCTCGAGCTCCTATAATTCACCCCTCCACTTT.

This clonotype was observed at least ten times. This rearrangement joins TRBV20-1 to TRBJ1-6, with 9 bases lining up with TRBD1. Germline V gene data show CDR1 as DFQATT and CDR2 as SNEGSKA (reference sequence). The CDR3 has 11 amino acids. V shed 5 bases, J shed 10 bases, and the junction held 0 bases outside the gene matches. The DNA for the CDR3 is TGCAGTGCTGGACAGGGGTCACCCCTCCACTTT. Translated: CSAGQGSPLHF.

This clonotype was seen repeatedly, ten times or more. The chain couples TRBV30 to TRBJ1-2; the D gene is possibly TRBD1 (6 bases). The V gene's germline CDR1 is GTSNPN and CDR2 SVGIG (reference sequence). This CDR3 contains 16 residues. The V and J ends lost 2 bases and 1 base respectively, with 17 bases between them. The CDR3 coding sequence is TGTGCCTGGAGTTACAGGGCCCTCTTCGGTAACTATGGCTACACCTTC. It is translated as CAWSYRALFGNYGYTF.

The rearrangement joins TRBV2 to TRBJ1-2, with D possibly being TRBD1 (5 bases). The CDR3 spans 14 residues. Germline V gene sequence: CDR1 SNHLY, CDR2 FYNNEI. Trimming pared 3 bases from V and 4 bases from J, leaving 12 bases between. Here the CDR3 DNA reads TGTGCCAGCAGTGACCGGGACGGCCCCTATGGCTACACCTTC. Amino acids: CASSDRDGPYGYTF.

The rearrangement joins TRBV28 to TRBJ1-5; D ambiguous. The CDR3 has 16 amino acids. V lost 6 bases and J 0 bases, leaving 15 bases between the germline ends. Germline V gene lookup returns CDR1 MDHEN and CDR2 SYDVKM. The CDR3 DNA is TGTGCCAGCAGCCCAAATTCGGTCCGTAGCAATCAGCCCCAGCATTTT. It yields the protein CASSPNSVRSNQPQHF.

This clonotype came up a few times. The J gene is TRBJ2-1, the V gene TRBV27, with D possibly being TRBD2 (5 bases). The germline V and J ends were trimmed by 7 bases and 4 bases, with 14 bases remaining between them. Germline loops: CDR1 MNHEY, CDR2 SMNVEV (reference sequence). The CDR3 consists of 14 residues. The DNA for the CDR3 is TGTGCCAGCACGTTAGCCCCGGGGTACAATGAGCAGTTCTTC. Amino acids: CASTLAPGYNEQFF.

The CDR3 here is CASSPNPPANTGELFF. In DNA form, the CDR3 reads TGTGCCAGCTCACCAAACCCCCCCGCGAACACCGGGGAGCTGTTTTTT. The chain recombines TRBV18 with TRBJ2-2; D not resolved. The length of the CDR3 is 16 residues. Per germline, CDR1 KGHSH and CDR2 LQKENI. The V gene lost 2 bases and the J gene lost 0 bases, with 10 bases spanning the gap.

This clonotype was seen at least ten times. V usage is TRBV6-1 and J usage is TRBJ2-7; either TRBD1 or TRBD2 may supply D (5 bases each). Trimming left V 6 bases short and J 2 bases short, with 11 bases between. CDR3 length: 13 amino acids. The germline V gene encodes CDR1 MNHNS and CDR2 SASEGT. The CDR3 region is CASSHGAAYEQYF. The DNA for the CDR3 is TGTGCCAGCAGCCACGGGGCTGCCTACGAGCAGTACTTC.

This clonotype was picked up many times. This chain links TRBV27 with TRBJ2-7; 10 bases match TRBD1. Germline assignment: CDR1 MNHEY and CDR2 SMNVEV (reference sequence). The CDR3 runs 17 residues. Germline trimming cut 6 bases from V and 2 bases from J; bases unmatched to any gene: 13. CDR3 DNA: TGTGCCAGCAGACCCTCGCGCTTTGGGACAGGGGCCTACGAGCAGTACTTC. It yields the protein CASRPSRFGTGAYEQYF.

The chain links TRBV10-3 to TRBJ1-5; possibly TRBD1 for D (5 bases). The CDR3 is made up of 12 amino acids. Germline V CDR1 and CDR2: ENHRY, SYGVKD. Trimming removed 8 bases from V and 4 bases from J, with 9 bases in between. The CDR3 region has the DNA TGTGCCATCGGGGCACCTAATCAGCCCCAGCATTTT. It yields the protein CAIGAPNQPQHF.

The chain has TRBV3-1 and TRBJ2-5; 14 bases are a match to TRBD2. This CDR3 is built from 16 residues. CDR1 and CDR2 from the germline V gene are LGHDT and YNNKEL (reference sequence). Trimming cost V 4 bases and J 4 bases; bases outside gene matches: 5. CDR3 sequence: CASSPGLAGAGETQYF. In nucleotides, the CDR3 is TGTGCCAGCAGCCCGGGACTAGCGGGGGCGGGAGAGACCCAGTACTTC.

J is TRBJ1-1 and V is TRBV5-4, with TRBD1 identical over 9 bases. The V gene's germline CDR1 is SGHNT and CDR2 YYREEE (reference sequence). The CDR3 is 14 amino acids. Germline trimming cut 0 bases from V and 7 bases from J; bases unmatched to any gene: 4. This CDR3 reads CASSLGVDRGEAFF. CDR3 bases: TGTGCCAGCAGCTTGGGTGTGGACAGGGGTGAAGCTTTCTTT. The full variable domain, rest sourced from reference TRBV5-4 and TRBJ1-1, is ETGVTQSPTHLIKTRGQQVTLRCSSQSGHNTVSWYQQALGQGPQFIFQYYREEENGRGNFPPRFSGLQFPNYSSELNVNALELDDSALYLCASSLGVDRGEAFFGQGTRLTVV.

To note about this clonotype: A read error may produce the germline difference seen at one junction end. The V and J genes are TRBV6-2 or TRBV6-3 and TRBJ2-1, with D possibly TRBD2 on 5 matching bases. CDR1 is MNHEY, CDR2 SVGEGT, per germline. CDR3 length equals 16 residues. The CDR3 DNA reads as TGTGCCAGCAGTTACTCGGTGGGGAGCTCCTGCAATGAGCAGTTCTTC. Amino acids: CASSYSVGSSCNEQFF.

The chain joins TRBV6-2 or TRBV6-3 to TRBJ2-5; D remains ambiguous. This CDR3 has 12 residues. Germline loops: CDR1 MNHEY, CDR2 SVGEGT. V shed 2 bases and J shed 3 bases, with 4 bases lying between them. The CDR3 DNA reads as TGTGCCAGCAGTTACCCTAAAGAGACCCAGTACTTC. It is translated as CASSYPKETQYF.

This clonotype appeared many times. The rearrangement joins TRBV3-1 to TRBJ2-1; 8 nucleotides agree with TRBD2. CDR1 and CDR2 (germline): LGHDT, YNNKEL (reference sequence). V trimming: 1 base; J trimming: 6 bases; junction bases outside the gene matches: 2. This CDR3 has 14 residues. CDR3 protein: CASSQVGTSNEQFF. For the CDR3, the DNA is TGTGCCAGCAGCCAAGTCGGGACTAGCAATGAGCAGTTCTTC.

V usage is TRBV3-1 and J usage is TRBJ2-7, with TRBD2 matching over 8 bases. Per the germline V gene, CDR1 is LGHDT and CDR2 is YNNKEL (reference sequence). This CDR3 comprises 15 residues. V lost 3 bases, J lost 3 bases, and 7 bases stayed unmatched. Here the CDR3 reads CASSHSSGSGYEQYF. The CDR3 nucleotides read TGTGCCAGCAGCCATTCGAGCGGGAGTGGCTACGAGCAGTACTTC.

This clonotype turned up a few times. The CDR3 sequence: CASSLVVGLAREQFF. The CDR3 region has the DNA TGTGCCAGCAGCTTAGTGGTGGGACTAGCGCGGGAGCAGTTCTTC. The rearrangement links TRBV7-2 to TRBJ2-1, with 10 bases fitting TRBD2. V gave up 1 base and J gave up 10 bases; unmatched junction bases: 7. This CDR3 has 15 amino acids. Germline lookup yields CDR1 SGHTA and CDR2 FQGNSA. The variable domain in full, with the rest retrieved from reference TRBV7-2 and TRBJ2-1, is GAGVSQSPSNKVTEKGKDVELRCDPISGHTALYWYRQSLGQGLEFLIYFQGNSAPDKSGLPSDRFSAERTGGSVSTLTIQRTQQEDSAVYLCASSLVVGLAREQFFGPGTRLTVL.

The V call is TRBV19, the J call TRBJ2-1, with 12 bases fitting TRBD2. The CDR3 spans 17 residues. The germline V gene encodes CDR1 LNHDA and CDR2 SQIVND (reference sequence). After removal of 7 bases from V and 4 bases from J, the junction contained 11 bases not matched to a gene. The CDR3 region is CASTQGSGLAGYNEQFF. The CDR3 coding sequence is TGTGCCAGTACACAGGGTTCGGGACTAGCGGGTTACAATGAGCAGTTCTTC.

The rearrangement uses TRBV5-1 and TRBJ1-2; D perhaps matches TRBD1 (6 bases). V was shortened by 3 bases and J by 6 bases, with 15 bases between the two germline ends. The CDR3 totals 14 residues. Germline CDR1 and CDR2: SGHRS and YFSETQ. CDR3 protein: CASSSSGQPDGYTF. CDR3 nucleotide sequence: TGCGCCAGCAGCTCCTCTGGACAGCCTGATGGCTACACCTTC.

This clonotype has just a few counts. The chain has TRBV28 and TRBJ2-7; D call uncertain. V was cut by 3 bases and J by 3 bases, with 12 bases left in between. The CDR3 is made up of 14 amino acids. CDR1 and CDR2 (germline): MDHEN, SYDVKM. CDR3 in DNA: TGTGCCAGCAGTTTCCGAGATTTACGCTACGAGCAGTACTTC. As protein: CASSFRDLRYEQYF.

This clonotype was counted at least ten times. This rearrangement joins TRBV7-9 to TRBJ2-3; possibly TRBD2 for D (6 bases). CDR1 and CDR2 from the germline V gene are SEHNR and FQNEAQ (reference sequence). The length of the CDR3 is 15 residues. V was pared by 2 bases and J by 2 bases, with 11 bases between. The CDR3: CASSLPIADTDTQYF. CDR3 bases: TGTGCCAGCAGCTTACCAATAGCGGACACAGATACGCAGTATTTT.

In its sample, this clonotype was seen a few times. The chain uses TRBV27 and TRBJ2-1; D may be TRBD1 or TRBD2 (5 bases each). CDR1 and CDR2 (germline): MNHEY, SMNVEV (reference sequence). The CDR3 consists of 16 residues. V lost 5 bases and J lost 5, with 19 bases in between. In nucleotides, the CDR3 is TGTGCCAGCAGTCCTGACGGAGGCCGAGGGGACAATGAGCAGTTCTTC. It is translated as CASSPDGGRGDNEQFF.

This clonotype came up a few times. The gene calls are TRBV27 and TRBJ1-1; D unclear. Germline V CDR1 and CDR2: MNHEY, SMNVEV (reference sequence). V lost 2 bases and J 1 base, leaving 8 bases between the germline ends. This CDR3 region has 14 residues. This CDR3 reads CASSLGNSNTEAFF. DNA of the CDR3: TGTGCCAGCAGTTTAGGCAATTCGAACACTGAAGCTTTCTTT.

This clonotype was seen more than once but under ten times. The gene calls are TRBV5-5 and TRBJ2-1, with 7 positions matching TRBD1. This CDR3 is built from 13 residues. J lost 6 bases, V lost 6 bases, and 6 bases had no gene match. Germline-derived CDR1 and CDR2 are SGHKS and YYEKEE (reference sequence). CDR3 residues: CASTLQGFNEQFF. The DNA for the CDR3 is TGTGCCAGCACCTTACAGGGGTTCAATGAGCAGTTCTTC.

J is TRBJ1-2 and V is TRBV6-1, with TRBD1 matching 11 bases. The CDR3 is 15 residues long. J gave up 4 bases and V 2 bases, and 3 bases lay outside the gene matches. The germline gives CDR1 MNHNS, CDR2 SASEGT. The CDR3 region is CASSEPGTGGYGYTF. The CDR3 nucleotides are TGTGCCAGCAGTGAACCCGGGACAGGGGGCTATGGCTACACCTTC.

This clonotype has ten or more counts. The J gene is TRBJ1-1, the V gene TRBV27; a possible D gene is TRBD1 (5 bases). Germline loops: CDR1 MNHEY, CDR2 SMNVEV (reference sequence). Trimming stripped 3 bases from V and 3 bases from J, with 11 bases between. The CDR3 contains 14 residues. Here the CDR3 DNA reads TGTGCCAGCAGTTTTTGGGTGGGGGACACTGAAGCTTTCTTT. Its protein is CASSFWVGDTEAFF.

In this sample, this clonotype turned up many times. This sequence joins TRBV28 and TRBJ2-7, with D possibly being TRBD2 (5 bases). Germline values: CDR1 MDHEN, CDR2 SYDVKM. With 3 bases removed from V and 11 bases from J, the gap between germline ends came to 11 bases. This CDR3 has 11 amino acids. DNA of the CDR3: TGTGCCAGCAGTTTGCGGGCGGAGGAGTACTTC. Residues: CASSLRAEEYF.